This T cell receptor (beta chain) was sequenced in a study of identical twins. One entry per CDR3 protein results from TCRdb running MiXCR on the 5' RACE reads. The table shows some 440,000 distinct CDR3 sequences, with more than 20% occurring only once. Notes on the study in general: Zero-insertion analyses might be partly confounded by invariant T cells like MAIT and iNKT.

The donors were all healthy and Caucasian. Germline CDR1 and CDR2: LNHDA and SQIVND (reference sequence). The V and J ends lost 5 bases and 4 bases, in that order; junction bases with no gene match: 11. CDR3 length: 15 amino acids. On this clonotype: Its antigen is currently unknown.

These same data were also listed under a study on T cells expressing NK-cell markers. That source adds: There were seven HCMV-seropositive donors and one seronegative donor among the eight sequenced. The study found dominant NKG2C+ clonotypes at roughly 1.0-8% of CD8+ T cells in about six donors.

Sequencing was performed on CD4+ T cells sorted from blood. The chain recombines TRBV19 with TRBJ2-7; the match to TRBD1 covers 7 bases. The source is a woman aged 18-29 years in good health. CDR3 bases: TGTGCCAGTAGTGCGTTACAGGGGCCGTTATACGAGCAGTACTTC. Its protein is CASSALQGPLYEQYF.